This note documents a single T cell receptor (beta chain) sequence. No antigen is known for it. No base quality values were provided; no much bigger clone lies one nucleotide off. Measured from the cysteine to the phenylalanine, the CDR3 is 14 residues long. The retained sequence is limited to the CDR3, 42 bases, with the frame set at the first base. The junction carries 9 bases between V and J, which are trimmed by 4 bases and 3 bases respectively. From a lookup of the germline V gene, CDR1 and CDR2 are MRHNA and SNTAGT. Collaborating institutions collected whole blood in K2EDTA tubes following their own protocols. For TCRbeta analysis, collaborator samples were shipped as frozen whole blood, as isolated PBMCs, or as DNA extracted from either sample type. The sample comes from a study of blood T cell repertoires in COVID-19 (dated by TCRdb to 2018 to 2021). Concerning the study at large: Samples from collaborators originated in the United States, Italy and Spain and spanned both the acute and convalescent phases of COVID-19. The material from the prospective study consisted of cDNA or gDNA derived from T cells, B-cell-depleted T cells, or PBMCs. Where available, HLA class I and class II types were taken from metadata supplied by the sample provider and were not determined by assay-based typing. Sample metadata almost always included a de-identified subject ID, COVID-19 status, age in years and sex. Samples came from the ongoing ImmuneRACE study (first 160 participants) plus 1,254 subjects from 6 global collaborators. The dataset comprised deeply sampled blood TCRbeta repertoires from subjects exposed to, actively infected with, or recovered from COVID-19. The repertoires were made available in a free public database intended to serve as a resource for research on the immune response to SARS-CoV-2. Summary of the overall study and its limitations: The amount of clinical and demographic metadata varied by source and participant and was provided uncurated.

TCRbeta CDR3 regions were amplified from genomic DNA by means of the immunoSEQ Assay, a bias-controlled multiplex PCR. On the authors' methods: Within the assay, amplification of reference gene primers was used to estimate how many nucleated cells each sample contained. To quantify the absolute abundance of each unique TCRbeta CDR3 rearrangement, sequence reads were collapsed and filtered. For each sample, productive Simpson clonality was calculated as the square root of Simpson's diversity index across productive rearrangements. TCRdb holds this immuneACCESS table with in-frame rearrangements only. Some clones are missing; in checked studies, unresolved V genes explain under half, and the rest has no known cause. Clone size and V and J calls were adopted from that table, with D and trimming inferred from the DNA. The sample includes under 50,000 clones, with around 90% observed a single time. The ten largest clones take up 6% to 6.5% of the sample.

The sequence joins TRBV6-4 to TRBJ2-2; the D gene is perhaps TRBD2, from 5 matching bases. Material: peripheral blood. The clonotype comes from a man in his 70s with active COVID-19. The CDR3 in this case is CASSVEDYTGELFF. The DNA is TGTGCCAGCAGTGTGGAGGATTACACCGGGGAGCTGTTTTTT.